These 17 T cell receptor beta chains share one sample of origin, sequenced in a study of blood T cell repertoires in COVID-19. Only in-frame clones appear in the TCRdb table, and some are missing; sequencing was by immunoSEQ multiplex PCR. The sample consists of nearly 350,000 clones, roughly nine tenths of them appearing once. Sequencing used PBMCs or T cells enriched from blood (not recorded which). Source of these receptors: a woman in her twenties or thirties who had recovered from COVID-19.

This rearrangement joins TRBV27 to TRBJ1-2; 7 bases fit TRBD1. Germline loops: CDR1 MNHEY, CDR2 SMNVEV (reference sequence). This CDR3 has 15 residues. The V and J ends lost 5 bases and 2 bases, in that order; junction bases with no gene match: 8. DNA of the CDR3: TGTGCCAGCAGTCCCGGGACAGCCCCGAACTATGGCTACACCTTC. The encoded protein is CASSPGTAPNYGYTF.

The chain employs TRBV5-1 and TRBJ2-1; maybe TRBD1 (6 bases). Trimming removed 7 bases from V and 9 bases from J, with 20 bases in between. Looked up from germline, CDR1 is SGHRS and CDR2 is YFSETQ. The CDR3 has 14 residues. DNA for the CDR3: TGCGCCAGCGGTACAGGGACCCGGATCGGTGAGCAGTTCTTC. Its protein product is CASGTGTRIGEQFF.

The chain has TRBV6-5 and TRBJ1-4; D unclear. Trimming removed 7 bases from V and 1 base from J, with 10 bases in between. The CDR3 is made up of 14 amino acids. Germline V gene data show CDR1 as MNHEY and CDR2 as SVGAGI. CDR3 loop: CASTLSLTNEKLFF. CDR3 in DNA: TGTGCCAGCACCCTCAGTCTAACTAATGAAAAACTGTTTTTT.

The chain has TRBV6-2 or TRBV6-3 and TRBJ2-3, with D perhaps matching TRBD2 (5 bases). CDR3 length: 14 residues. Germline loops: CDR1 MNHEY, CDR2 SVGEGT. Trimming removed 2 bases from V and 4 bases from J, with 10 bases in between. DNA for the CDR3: TGTGCCAGCAGTTACGAGGGAGCGGCAGATACGCAGTATTTT. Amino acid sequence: CASSYEGAADTQYF.

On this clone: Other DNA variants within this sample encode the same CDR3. The CDR3 nucleotides read TGTGCCAGCAGTCCCACCGGGACAGGGGACTACGAGCAGTACTTC. It codes for CASSPTGTGDYEQYF. The gene calls are TRBV2 and TRBJ2-7, with 10 bases matching TRBD1. CDR3 length: 15 residues. After removal of 5 bases from V and 3 bases from J, the junction contained 7 bases not matched to a gene. Germline CDR1 is SNHLY and CDR2 is FYNNEI.

The CDR3 spells CASSLGTGDRSREKLFF. The CDR3, as DNA: TGTGCCAGCAGCTTAGGGACAGGGGATAGATCACGCGAAAAACTGTTTTTT. The chain carries TRBV7-9 and TRBJ1-4; 9 nucleotides line up with TRBD1. The ends lost 1 base at V and 8 bases at J; junction bases unmatched: 11. This CDR3 contains 17 residues. The germline gives CDR1 SEHNR, CDR2 FQNEAQ (reference sequence).

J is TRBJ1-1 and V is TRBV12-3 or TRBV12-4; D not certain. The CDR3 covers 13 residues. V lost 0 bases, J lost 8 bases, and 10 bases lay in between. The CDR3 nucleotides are TGTGCCAGCAGTTTAGCGTTTGAGACAGAAGCTTTCTTT. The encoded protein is CASSLAFETEAFF.

The CDR3 spells CASSLGWQGKADTQYF. As DNA, the CDR3 is TGTGCCAGCAGCTTGGGTTGGCAGGGCAAGGCAGATACGCAGTATTTT. The chain combines TRBV5-6 with TRBJ2-3; weak D call: TRBD1 (5 bases). The CDR3 totals 16 residues. Germline V gene data show CDR1 as SGHDT and CDR2 as YYEEEE. The V and J ends lost 0 bases and 4 bases respectively, with 15 bases between them.

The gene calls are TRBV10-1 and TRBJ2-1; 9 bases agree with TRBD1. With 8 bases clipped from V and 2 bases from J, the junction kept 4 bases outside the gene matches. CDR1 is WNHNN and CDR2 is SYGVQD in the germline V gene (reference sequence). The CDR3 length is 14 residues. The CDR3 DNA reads TGCGCCAGCTCCGGGACAGGGACCTACAATGAGCAGTTCTTC. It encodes CASSGTGTYNEQFF.

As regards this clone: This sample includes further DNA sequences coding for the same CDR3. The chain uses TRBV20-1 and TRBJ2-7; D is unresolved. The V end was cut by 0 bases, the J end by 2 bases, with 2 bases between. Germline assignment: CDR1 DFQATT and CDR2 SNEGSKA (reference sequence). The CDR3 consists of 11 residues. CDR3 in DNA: TGCAGTGCTAGAGACACCTACGAGCAGTACTTC. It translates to CSARDTYEQYF.

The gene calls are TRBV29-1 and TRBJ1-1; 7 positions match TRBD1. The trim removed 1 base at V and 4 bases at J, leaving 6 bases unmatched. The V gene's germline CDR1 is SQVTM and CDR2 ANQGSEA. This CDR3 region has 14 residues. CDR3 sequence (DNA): TGCAGCGTTGAAGTAGGGGGCTGGGGCACTGAAGCTTTCTTT. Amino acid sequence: CSVEVGGWGTEAFF.

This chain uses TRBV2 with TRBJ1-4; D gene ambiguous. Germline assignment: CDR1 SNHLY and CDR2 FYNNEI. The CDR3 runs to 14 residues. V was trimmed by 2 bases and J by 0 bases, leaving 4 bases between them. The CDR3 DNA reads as TGTGCCAGCAGTGAACAGACAACTAATGAAAAACTGTTTTTT. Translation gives CASSEQTTNEKLFF.

DNA of the CDR3: TGTGCTAGTGGCACAGGGGAAGATACGCAGTATTTT. This gives the protein CASGTGEDTQYF. This rearrangement joins TRBV12-5 to TRBJ2-3, with TRBD1 matching over 7 bases. Germline V gene lookup returns CDR1 LGHNT and CDR2 FRNRAP. The CDR3 spans 12 residues. Trimming cost V 6 bases and J 5 bases; bases outside gene matches: 2.

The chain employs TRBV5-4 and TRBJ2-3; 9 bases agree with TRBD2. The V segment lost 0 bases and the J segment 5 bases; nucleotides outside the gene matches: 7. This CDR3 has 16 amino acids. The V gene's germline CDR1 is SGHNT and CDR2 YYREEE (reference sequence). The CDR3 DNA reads TGTGCCAGCAGCTTGGACGCGGGGGGGCTGGGAGATACGCAGTATTTT. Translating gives CASSLDAGGLGDTQYF.

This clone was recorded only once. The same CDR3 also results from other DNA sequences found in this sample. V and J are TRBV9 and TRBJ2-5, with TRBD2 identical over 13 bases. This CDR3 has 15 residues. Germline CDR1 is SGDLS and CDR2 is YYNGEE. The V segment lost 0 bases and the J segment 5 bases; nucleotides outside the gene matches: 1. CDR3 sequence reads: CASSVATSGGETQYF. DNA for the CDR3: TGTGCCAGCAGCGTAGCGACTAGCGGGGGGGAGACCCAGTACTTC.

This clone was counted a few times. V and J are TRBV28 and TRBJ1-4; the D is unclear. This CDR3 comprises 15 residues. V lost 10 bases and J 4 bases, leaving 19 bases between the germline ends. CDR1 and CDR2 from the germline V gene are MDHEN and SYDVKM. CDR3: CAIGNRHSSNEKLFF. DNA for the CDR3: TGTGCCATCGGAAATCGACATTCGAGTAATGAAAAACTGTTTTTT.

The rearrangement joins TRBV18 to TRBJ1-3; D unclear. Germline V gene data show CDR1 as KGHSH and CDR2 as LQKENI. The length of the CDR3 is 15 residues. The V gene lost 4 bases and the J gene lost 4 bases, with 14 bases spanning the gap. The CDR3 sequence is CASSQTGSEGNTIYF. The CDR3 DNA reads TGTGCCAGCTCACAGACGGGATCGGAAGGAAACACCATATATTTT.